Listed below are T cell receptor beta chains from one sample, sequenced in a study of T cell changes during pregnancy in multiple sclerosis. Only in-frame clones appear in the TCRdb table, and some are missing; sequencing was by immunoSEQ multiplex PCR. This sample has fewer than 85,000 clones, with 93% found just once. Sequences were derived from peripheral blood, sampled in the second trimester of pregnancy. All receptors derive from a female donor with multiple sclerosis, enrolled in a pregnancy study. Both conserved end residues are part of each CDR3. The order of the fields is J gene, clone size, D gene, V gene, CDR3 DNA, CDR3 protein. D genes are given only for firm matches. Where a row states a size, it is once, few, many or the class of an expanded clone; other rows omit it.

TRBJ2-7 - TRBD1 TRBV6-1 TGTGCCACCTCGGACAGGAACAGTGGGGAGCAGTACTTC CATSDRNSGEQYF
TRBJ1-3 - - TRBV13 TGTGCCAGCAGCCCATCAGGGCCTGGAAACACCATATATTTT CASSPSGPGNTIYF
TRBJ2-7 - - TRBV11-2 TGTGCCAGCAGCTTCGTCGCCTACGAGCAGTACTTC CASSFVAYEQYF
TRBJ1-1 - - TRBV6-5 TGTGCCAGCAGTTATTCAGGTTTGAACACTGAAGCTTTCTTT CASSYSGLNTEAFF
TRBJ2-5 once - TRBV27 TGTGCCAGCAGTAACAAGCGAGAGACCCAGTACTTC CASSNKRETQYF
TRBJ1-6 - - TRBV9 TGTGCCAGCAGCGTAGAAGCGGATTCACCCCTCCACTTT CASSVEADSPLHF
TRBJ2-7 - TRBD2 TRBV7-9 TGTGCCAGCAGCTTAGGAGGGACTAGGTCCTACGAGCAGTACTTC CASSLGGTRSYEQYF
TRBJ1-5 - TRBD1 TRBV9 TGTGCCAGCAGCGTATGGGACAGCGATCAGCCCCAGCATTTT CASSVWDSDQPQHF
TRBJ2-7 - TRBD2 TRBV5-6 TGTGCCAGCAGCTTTGGCCGGACTAGCGGACTATACGAGCAGTACTTC CASSFGRTSGLYEQYF
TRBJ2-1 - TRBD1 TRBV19 TGTGCCAGTAGTATAGATCTCAGACAGGGGGCGCGTGAGCAGTTCTTC CASSIDLRQGAREQFF
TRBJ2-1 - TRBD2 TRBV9 TGTGCCAGCAGGGATCCAGCGGCCGGGGGGGCCGATTCCATCTACAATGAGCAGTTCTTC CASRDPAAGGADSIYNEQFF
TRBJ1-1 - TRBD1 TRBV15 TGTGCCACCAGCGTTGACAGGGGGCACACTGAAGCTTTCTTT CATSVDRGHTEAFF
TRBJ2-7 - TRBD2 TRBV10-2 TGCGCCAGCAGTGGGTCTAGCGGGGGCTCCTACGAGCAGTACTTC CASSGSSGGSYEQYF
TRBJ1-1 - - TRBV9 TGTGCCAGCAGCCAAAACCCCACAGGGACTGAAGCTTTCTTT CASSQNPTGTEAFF
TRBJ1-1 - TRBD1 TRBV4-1 TGCGCCAGCCGTACAGGGGACACTGAAGCTTTCTTT CASRTGDTEAFF
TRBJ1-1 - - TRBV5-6 TGTGCCAGCAGCTTTTTCAGGTGGCAGAACACTGAAGCTTTCTTT CASSFFRWQNTEAFF
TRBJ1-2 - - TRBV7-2 TGTGCCAGCAGCGGGCCGGGACAATCTAACTATGGCTACACCTTC CASSGPGQSNYGYTF
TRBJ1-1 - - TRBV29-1 TGCAGCGTTCTCCTGACAGCTTTGAACACTGAAGCTTTCTTT CSVLLTALNTEAFF